This TCR beta chain was captured by sequencing in a study of OX40 agonist ivuxolimab in advanced cancers. Overall study context: Those treated in dose escalation had hepatocellular carcinoma, melanoma, renal cell cancer or head and neck cancer. Previous treatment with anti-PD-1, anti-PD-L1 or anti-CTLA-4 therapy was allowed; more than 35% had received some. At 75% to 90% male, the cohort had a mean age of about 60 years, ranging from 23 to 79.

In regard to this clone: Its antigen is currently unknown.

Using immunoSEQ multiplex PCR, the repertoire was profiled, and TCRdb retains in-frame clones only, with some absent. Of fewer than 10,000 clones listed, roughly 90% are singletons. The V and J ends lost 5 bases and 8 bases respectively, with 21 bases between them. CDR3 length: 15 amino acids. Germline loops: CDR1 LNHDA, CDR2 SQIVND (reference sequence). The study, taken as a whole, reports: Expanded peripheral T cell antigen specificity was not determined.

The chain joins TRBV19 to TRBJ2-5; tentative D call: TRBD2 (5 bases). The receptor's source is an adult with an advanced solid tumor such as melanoma, head and neck, liver or kidney cancer. The sample here was CD4+ or CD8+ T cells sorted from blood, taken in a trial of the OX40 agonist ivuxolimab. The CDR3 loop reads CASSARLSWAYTQYF. The CDR3 region has the DNA TGTGCCAGTAGTGCAAGACTAAGCTGGGCATATACCCAGTACTTC. The variable domain in full, completed from reference TRBV19 and TRBJ2-5, reads DGGITQSPKYLFRKEGQNVTLSCEQNLNHDAMYWYRQDPGQGLRLIYYSQIVNDFQKGDIAEGYSVSREKKESFPLTVTSAQKNPTAFYLCASSARLSWAYTQYFGPGTRLLVL.